This passage covers 21 T cell receptor beta chains from one sample sequenced in a study of shared clonotypes between healthy human individuals. Libraries were prepared by immunoSEQ multiplex PCR; TCRdb keeps only in-frame clonotypes and omits some of them. The sample consists of hundreds of thousands of clones, less than 80% of them appearing once. The sequencing sample was made of memory CD4+ T cells sorted from blood. Described subset: CD45RA-negative fraction. These receptor sequences come from a woman aged 25 to 39 in good health.

This clone was counted many times. The rearrangement links TRBV5-4 to TRBJ1-4, with D perhaps matching TRBD1 (6 bases). The CDR3 has 15 residues. Germline lookup yields CDR1 SGHNT and CDR2 YYREEE (reference sequence). V was cut by 3 bases and J by 3 bases, with 12 bases left in between. This CDR3 reads CASSSRGVPNEKLFF. The CDR3 nucleotides read TGTGCCAGCAGCTCTAGGGGGGTTCCTAATGAAAAACTGTTTTTT.

The chain employs TRBV6-1 and TRBJ2-5, with 8 nucleotides matching TRBD2. Germline V gene data show CDR1 as MNHNS and CDR2 as SASEGT. The ends lost 5 bases at V and 5 bases at J; junction bases unmatched: 4. This CDR3 comprises 13 residues. CDR3: CASSPGGAETQYF. In DNA form, the CDR3 reads TGTGCCAGCAGTCCCGGGGGGGCTGAGACCCAGTACTTC.

The chain couples TRBV15 to TRBJ1-4; possible D gene TRBD1, 5 bases. Germline loops: CDR1 LNHNV, CDR2 YYDKDF (reference sequence). Trimming pared 1 base from V and 6 bases from J, leaving 15 bases between. The CDR3 contains 16 residues. The CDR3 sequence: CATSRGGTQDYEKLFF. CDR3 in DNA: TGTGCCACCAGCAGAGGCGGGACCCAGGACTATGAAAAACTGTTTTTT. Full variable domain (rest looked up from reference TRBV15 and TRBJ1-4): DAMVIQNPRYQVTQFGKPVTLSCSQTLNHNVMYWYQQKSSQAPKLLFHYYDKDFNNEADTPDNFQSRRPNTSFCFLDIRSPGLGDTAMYLCATSRGGTQDYEKLFFGSGTQLSVL.

The chain links TRBV5-1 to TRBJ2-7; D not resolved. CDR3 length: 13 amino acids. In germline, CDR1 is SGHRS, CDR2 YFSETQ. V was shortened by 0 bases and J by 5 bases, with 9 bases between the two germline ends. CDR3 sequence: CASSLGFADEQYF. The CDR3 DNA sequence: TGCGCCAGCAGCTTGGGGTTCGCTGACGAGCAGTACTTC.

This chain connects TRBV29-1 to TRBJ2-5; 10 bases are a match to TRBD2. This CDR3 is 13 amino acids long. The V gene's germline CDR1 is SQVTM and CDR2 ANQGSEA. V trimming: 5 bases; J trimming: 1 base; junction bases outside the gene matches: 1. The CDR3 loop is CSVRTSGQETQYF. The CDR3 region has the DNA TGCAGCGTTCGGACTAGCGGCCAAGAGACCCAGTACTTC.

This clone has at least ten counts. The rearrangement joins TRBV19 to TRBJ1-5; D call uncertain. This CDR3 contains 12 residues. Trimming stripped 8 bases from V and 5 bases from J, with 10 bases between. Germline CDR1 LNHDA, CDR2 SQIVND (reference sequence). Here the CDR3 DNA reads TGTGCCAGTGGTTACATCGATCAGCCCCAGCATTTT. Its protein product is CASGYIDQPQHF.

This chain joins TRBV7-9 and TRBJ2-7; unclear D gene. This CDR3 is 16 amino acids long. Germline assignment: CDR1 SEHNR and CDR2 FQNEAQ (reference sequence). The V and J ends lost 1 base and 1 base respectively, with 14 bases between them. Here the CDR3 DNA reads TGTGCCAGCAGCTTAGGTAATAGCCCAAGATCCTACGAGCAGTACTTC. It codes for CASSLGNSPRSYEQYF.

This clone was recorded only once. The CDR3 region has the DNA TGTGCCAGCAGCTCCGGTACGAGCCTGCTCTCTGGAAACACCATATATTTT. Its protein product is CASSSGTSLLSGNTIYF. This chain joins TRBV2 and TRBJ1-3; D is uncertain. This CDR3 region has 17 residues. The V and J ends lost 6 bases and 0 bases respectively, with 18 bases between them. The germline gives CDR1 SNHLY, CDR2 FYNNEI. Together with reference TRBV2 and TRBJ1-3, the CDR3 gives the full variable domain: EPEVTQTPSHQVTQMGQEVILRCVPISNHLYFYWYRQILGQKVEFLVSFYNNEISEKSEIFDDQFSVERPDGSNFTLKIRSTKLEDSAMYFCASSSGTSLLSGNTIYFGEGSWLTVV.

The chain recombines TRBV7-8 with TRBJ1-1; no clear D gene. In germline, CDR1 is SGHVS, CDR2 FQNEAQ. The CDR3 is 14 amino acids. Between the trimmed V and J ends, which lost 5 bases and 1 base, there was a span of 11 bases. The CDR3, as DNA: TGTGCCAGCAGCCAGCGGGCGGAGAACACTGAAGCTTTCTTT. Its protein product is CASSQRAENTEAFF.

This clone was picked up a small number of times. This chain connects TRBV4-2 to TRBJ2-6; a weak D match, TRBD1 (5 bases). Trimming removed 3 bases at V and 0 bases at J, with 12 bases between. Germline V gene sequence: CDR1 LGHNA, CDR2 YNFKEQ. The CDR3 covers 17 residues. Here the CDR3 reads CASSQRTLTSGANVLTF. The CDR3 bases are TGTGCCAGCAGCCAGCGGACATTAACCTCTGGGGCCAACGTCCTGACTTTC.

This clone was found many times. CDR3 region: CASSGATVGTNEKLFF. In DNA, the CDR3 is TGTGCCAGCAGTGGCGCGACAGTGGGCACTAATGAAAAACTGTTTTTT. The chain employs TRBV2 and TRBJ1-4; D possibly corresponds to TRBD1 (5 bases). Trimming shortened V by 4 bases and J by 2 bases, and 14 bases separated the two germline ends. The CDR3 totals 16 residues. CDR1 and CDR2 (germline): SNHLY, FYNNEI.

The chain couples TRBV6-5 to TRBJ1-2; perhaps TRBD1 as D (6 bases). Germline values: CDR1 MNHEY, CDR2 SVGAGI. This CDR3 spans 13 amino acids. V was cut by 5 bases and J by 7 bases, with 14 bases left in between. The CDR3 region has the DNA TGTGCCAGCAGTCCCGTATCGACAGGTGGCTACACCTTC. Its translation: CASSPVSTGGYTF.

The chain is built from TRBV19 and TRBJ2-5; D could derive from TRBD1 or TRBD2 (5 bases each). Germline V lookup: CDR1 LNHDA, CDR2 SQIVND (reference sequence). Trimming took 5 bases from V and 3 from J, leaving 13 bases between them. The CDR3 has 14 amino acids. The DNA of the CDR3 is TGTGCCAGTAGTGAATGGGGGTCGGAAGAGACCCAGTACTTC. It codes for CASSEWGSEETQYF.

The count of this clone is one. This chain links TRBV5-1 with TRBJ1-4; D is perhaps TRBD1 (5 bases). Germline lookup yields CDR1 SGHRS and CDR2 YFSETQ. Trimming shortened V by 3 bases and J by 3 bases, and 12 bases separated the two germline ends. This CDR3 is built from 15 residues. CDR3 sequence: CASSSRRGANEKLFF. The CDR3 DNA sequence: TGCGCCAGCAGCTCCAGGAGGGGAGCTAATGAAAAACTGTTTTTT.

The table lists this clone with many counts. V is TRBV6-6 and J is TRBJ2-1; TRBD2 matches 13 bases. This CDR3 spans 15 amino acids. Trimming cost V 6 bases and J 7 bases; bases outside gene matches: 6. CDR1 and CDR2 (germline): MNHNY, SVGAGI (reference sequence). CDR3 DNA: TGTGCCAGCAGACCACTAGCGGGAGGGCGTAATGAGCAGTTCTTC. Translated: CASRPLAGGRNEQFF.

This clone was counted a few times. At the DNA level, this CDR3 is encoded by other sequences in the same sample as well. The rearrangement uses TRBV5-1 and TRBJ2-7; D perhaps matches TRBD1 (5 bases). With 3 bases removed from V and 4 bases from J, the gap between germline ends came to 8 bases. The germline gives CDR1 SGHRS, CDR2 YFSETQ. The length of the CDR3 is 12 residues. The CDR3 region has the DNA TGCGCCAGCAGCTCCCAGGGTTACGAGCAGTACTTC. Its translation: CASSSQGYEQYF.

There are a few counts of this clone. V and J are TRBV29-1 and TRBJ2-3; TRBD1 aligns across 7 bases. The CDR3 extends over 15 amino acids. V lost 4 bases and J lost 2; bases outside the gene matches: 9. Germline loops: CDR1 SQVTM, CDR2 ANQGSEA. This CDR3 reads CSVGHKTGYTDTQYF. The CDR3 coding sequence is TGCAGCGTTGGCCACAAGACAGGGTACACAGATACGCAGTATTTT.

The chain combines TRBV29-1 with TRBJ2-7; D gene uncertain. V was pared by 5 bases and J by 5 bases, with 16 bases between. Germline values: CDR1 SQVTM, CDR2 ANQGSEA. CDR3 size: 13 residues. CDR3 region: CSVSPLGPDEQYF. The DNA of the CDR3 is TGCAGCGTTTCCCCCTTAGGACCAGACGAGCAGTACTTC.

Notes on this clone: Other nucleotide sequences in the sample specify the same CDR3. The chain joins TRBV5-1 to TRBJ2-1; 8 bases line up with TRBD2. CDR1 is SGHRS, CDR2 YFSETQ, per germline. Unmatched junction bases numbered 4, after V lost 1 base and J lost 4 bases. The CDR3 has 15 residues. CDR3 sequence reads: CASSLSSGAYNEQFF. CDR3 bases: TGCGCCAGCAGCTTGAGTAGCGGGGCTTACAATGAGCAGTTCTTC.

The rearrangement links TRBV28 to TRBJ1-1; the D gene is possibly TRBD1 (5 bases). The CDR3 is made up of 14 amino acids. The V gene lost 5 bases and the J gene lost 1 base, with 11 bases spanning the gap. The germline gives CDR1 MDHEN, CDR2 SYDVKM. CDR3 sequence (DNA): TGTGCCAGCAGTCTTAGAGGACAGAACACTGAAGCTTTCTTT. Its translation is CASSLRGQNTEAFF.

This clone came up a few times. The sample holds other DNA sequences that translate to the same CDR3. In DNA, the CDR3 is TGCGCCAGCGGTCAGGGGGCTGAAGGCACTGAAGCTTTCTTT. Its translation is CASGQGAEGTEAFF. The rearrangement joins TRBV5-1 to TRBJ1-1; 8 nucleotides align to TRBD1. V lost 7 bases, J lost 4 bases, and 9 bases stayed unmatched. Germline V gene sequence: CDR1 SGHRS, CDR2 YFSETQ. This CDR3 has 14 amino acids.